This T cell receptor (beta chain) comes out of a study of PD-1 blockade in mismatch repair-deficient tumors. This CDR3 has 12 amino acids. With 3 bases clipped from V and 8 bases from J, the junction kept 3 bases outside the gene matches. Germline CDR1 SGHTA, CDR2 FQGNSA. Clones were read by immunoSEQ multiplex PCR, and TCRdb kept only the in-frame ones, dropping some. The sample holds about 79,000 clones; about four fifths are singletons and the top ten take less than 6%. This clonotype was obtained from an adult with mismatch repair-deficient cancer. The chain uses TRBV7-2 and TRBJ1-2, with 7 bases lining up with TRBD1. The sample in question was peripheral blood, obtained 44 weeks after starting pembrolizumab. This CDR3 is CASSFGQAGYTF. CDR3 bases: TGTGCCAGCAGCTTCGGACAGGCCGGCTACACCTTC.